The subject of this entry is one TCR beta chain. These data come from a study of blood T cell repertoires in COVID-19. Sequencing used immunoSEQ multiplex PCR; TCRdb keeps in-frame clones, though not all of them. The table records 90,000 to 120,000 clones, roughly 90% of them present only once. Germline V lookup: CDR1 SQVTM, CDR2 ANQGSEA. V was clipped by 5 bases and J by 4 bases; unmatched bases: 12. The CDR3 contains 16 residues. Sequencing was carried out using peripheral blood. The sequence was obtained from a middle-aged man with active or convalescent COVID-19. The rearrangement uses TRBV29-1 and TRBJ2-3; 10 bases are a match to TRBD1. In nucleotides, the CDR3 is TGCAGCGTTAGGGGCCGGGACAGGGGTAGCGCAGATACGCAGTATTTT. Translating gives CSVRGRDRGSADTQYF.